This T cell receptor (beta chain) derives from a study of T-cell reconstitution after alpha-beta-depleted transplantation in children. Findings and limits, study-wide: Reportedly, only several hundred clones from non-depleted graft cells drove alpha-beta T-cell counts at about two months. Newly generated T cells supplied most T-cell counts and diversity one year post-transplant.

Preparation of the TCRbeta library was carried out with unique molecular identifiers. TCRdb independently ran MiXCR on the PCR reads; one entry per CDR3 protein. The profile shows fewer than 500,000 distinct CDR3 sequences, about 45% of them singletons. Comment on this clonotype: Its antigen is not identified.

The CDR3 spans 17 residues. V shed 5 bases, J shed 6 bases, and the junction held 9 bases outside the gene matches. Germline-derived CDR1 and CDR2 are MNHEY and SMNVEV (reference sequence). The V call is TRBV27, the J call TRBJ2-1; 14 bases line up with TRBD2. The origin of this receptor is a girl aged 2 to 10 with aplastic anemia, due to receive a stem cell transplant. Here the sequenced sample was PBMCs, taken before TCRalphabeta/CD19-depleted stem cell transplant. This chain's CDR3 is CASSLGTSGREGNEQFF. The CDR3 DNA reads TGTGCCAGCAGTCTTGGGACTAGCGGGAGAGAGGGCAATGAGCAGTTCTTC.